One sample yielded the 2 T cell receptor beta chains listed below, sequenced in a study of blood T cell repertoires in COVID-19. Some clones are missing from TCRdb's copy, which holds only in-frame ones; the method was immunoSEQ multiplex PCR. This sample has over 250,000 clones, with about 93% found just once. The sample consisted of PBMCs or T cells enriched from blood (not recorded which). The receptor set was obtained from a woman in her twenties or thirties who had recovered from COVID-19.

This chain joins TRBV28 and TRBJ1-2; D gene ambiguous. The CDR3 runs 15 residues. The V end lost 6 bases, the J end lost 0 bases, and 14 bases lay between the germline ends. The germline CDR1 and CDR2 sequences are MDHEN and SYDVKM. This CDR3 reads CASSQNLRTNYGYTF. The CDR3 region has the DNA TGTGCCAGCAGCCAAAACCTGAGGACTAACTATGGCTACACCTTC.

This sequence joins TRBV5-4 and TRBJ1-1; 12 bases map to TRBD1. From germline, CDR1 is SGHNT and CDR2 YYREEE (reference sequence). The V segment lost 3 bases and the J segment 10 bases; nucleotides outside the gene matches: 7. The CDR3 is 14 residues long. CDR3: CASSSPGTGGRAFF. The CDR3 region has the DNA TGTGCCAGCAGCTCCCCCGGGACAGGGGGCCGAGCTTTCTTT.